Below are 26 T cell receptor beta chains sequenced from a single sample in a study of T cells expressing NK-cell markers. TCRdb reprocessed the 5' RACE reads and keeps a single row for each CDR3 protein, giving no DNA. Recorded for this sample: 150,000 to 180,000 distinct CDR3 sequences. Input material: blood T cells: a sorted CD56 or NKG2C T cell subset, CD4+ or CD8+ T cells, or bulk PBMC T cells (not recorded which). The receptors here all came from a woman aged 50 to 60 in good health.

This sequence joins TRBV25-1 and TRBJ2-3. The germline CDR1 and CDR2 sequences are MGHDK and SYGVNS. The CDR3 sequence is 11 residues long. This CDR3 is CASSDENTQYF.

The V gene is TRBV15, the J gene TRBJ2-3. The CDR3 has 16 residues. Germline V gene sequence: CDR1 LNHNV, CDR2 YYDKDF (reference sequence). The chain's CDR3 is CATSRDQGDSTDTQYF.

The chain links TRBV5-1 to TRBJ2-5; TCRdb gives TRBD1 as the D gene, but with no DNA this cannot be confirmed. From germline, CDR1 is SGHRS and CDR2 YFSETQ. The CDR3 has 15 residues. CDR3 amino acids: CASSSEGTGGETQYF.

The chain couples TRBV13 to TRBJ2-1; TCRdb gives TRBD1 as the D gene, but with no DNA this cannot be confirmed. Germline loops: CDR1 PRHDT, CDR2 FYEKMQ (reference sequence). There are 12 residues in the CDR3. CDR3 amino acids: CASSLPETEQFF.

V gene TRBV5-6 combines with J gene TRBJ1-1; the TCRdb call, TRBD1, lacks DNA for checking. The CDR3 has 14 amino acids. CDR1 is SGHDT, CDR2 YYEEEE, per germline. CDR3 in amino acids: CASSFQGGFTEAFF.

The chain recombines TRBV27 with TRBJ2-3; the TCRdb call, TRBD1, lacks DNA for checking. The CDR3 length is 14 residues. Germline values: CDR1 MNHEY, CDR2 SMNVEV (reference sequence). The CDR3 protein is CASPTQGATDTQYF.

The V gene is TRBV29-1, the J gene TRBJ2-3. CDR3 length: 14 residues. Per the germline V gene, CDR1 is SQVTM and CDR2 is ANQGSEA. The CDR3 sequence is CSVEWAITQDTQYF.

J is TRBJ1-6 and V is TRBV7-6; TCRdb gives TRBD1 as the D gene, but with no DNA this cannot be confirmed. Germline loops: CDR1 SGHVS, CDR2 FNYEAQ. The CDR3 is made up of 14 amino acids. CDR3 in amino acids: CASRLTGGNSPLHF.

The genes are TRBV20-1 and TRBJ1-2; TCRdb picks TRBD1, but there is no DNA to check that call. This CDR3 spans 14 amino acids. From germline, CDR1 is DFQATT and CDR2 SNEGSKA (reference sequence). The CDR3 loop is CSARDRGRVDGYTF.

V usage is TRBV5-5 and J usage is TRBJ2-4. CDR1 and CDR2 from the germline V gene are SGHKS and YYEKEE (reference sequence). This CDR3 has 15 amino acids. The CDR3 loop reads CASSFVDLAKNIQYF.

V is TRBV2 and J is TRBJ1-6. Germline V lookup: CDR1 SNHLY, CDR2 FYNNEI. This CDR3 region has 16 residues. The CDR3 is CASSEARPLGNSPLHF.

The V call is TRBV5-1, the J call TRBJ1-1; TCRdb gives TRBD1 as the D gene, but with no DNA this cannot be confirmed. Germline V gives CDR1 SGHRS, CDR2 YFSETQ. The CDR3 has 14 residues. Here the CDR3 reads CASSAAQGAIEAFF.

This sequence joins TRBV14 and TRBJ2-5; as DNA is missing, the TRBD2 call by TCRdb cannot be tested. Germline V lookup: CDR1 SGHDN, CDR2 FVKESK. The CDR3 is 13 amino acids. CDR3 in amino acids: CASSKGLQETQYF. Full variable domain (missing parts from reference TRBV14 and TRBJ2-5): EAGVTQFPSHSVIEKGQTVTLRCDPISGHDNLYWYRRVMGKEIKFLLHFVKESKQDESGMPNNRFLAERTGGTYSTLKVQPAELEDSGVYFCASSKGLQETQYFGPGTRLLVL.

The chain employs TRBV7-3 and TRBJ1-2. This CDR3 has 16 residues. Looked up from germline, CDR1 is SGHTA and CDR2 is FQGTGA. CDR3 in amino acids: CASSSGGEVASYGYTF.

The rearrangement uses TRBV9 and TRBJ2-2. The germline CDR1 and CDR2 sequences are SGDLS and YYNGEE. The CDR3 runs 14 residues. CDR3 sequence reads: CASSVGSLPGELFF.

The chain has TRBV5-1 and TRBJ2-3; lacking DNA, the TRBD1 call made by TCRdb goes unchecked. Looked up from germline, CDR1 is SGHRS and CDR2 is YFSETQ. The CDR3 is 16 residues long. CDR3 residues: CASSDYSGQGTDTQYF. The whole variable domain, remainder taken from reference TRBV5-1 and TRBJ2-3, is KAGVTQTPRYLIKTRGQQVTLSCSPISGHRSVSWYQQTPGQGLQFLFEYFSETQRNKGNFPGRFSGRQFSNSRSEMNVSTLELGDSALYLCASSDYSGQGTDTQYFGPGTRLTVL.

The chain has TRBV7-9 and TRBJ1-1; checking the TCRdb D call of TRBD1 is not possible without DNA. Germline V CDR1 and CDR2: SEHNR, FQNEAQ (reference sequence). The CDR3 extends over 15 amino acids. The CDR3 reads CASSSFALGNTEAFF.

This chain joins TRBV9 and TRBJ2-3; TCRdb designates TRBD1, a call that cannot be tested without DNA. This CDR3 region has 16 residues. Germline V lookup: CDR1 SGDLS, CDR2 YYNGEE. The CDR3 protein is CASSVGRSFKGDTQYF.

The V and J genes are TRBV29-1 and TRBJ1-1; absent DNA, TCRdb's TRBD1 call cannot be checked. Germline V gene lookup returns CDR1 SQVTM and CDR2 ANQGSEA. The CDR3 is 14 amino acids. The chain's CDR3 is CSVVGPLGDTEAFF.

The V call is TRBV10-3, the J call TRBJ2-1; TCRdb's assignment of TRBD2 cannot be checked, as there is no DNA. CDR1 and CDR2 from the germline V gene are ENHRY and SYGVKD. The CDR3 totals 15 residues. CDR3 in amino acids: CAITISSGAYNEQFF.

The J gene is TRBJ1-1, the V gene TRBV6-1; TCRdb's D gene call, TRBD1, goes unchecked for lack of DNA. This CDR3 spans 14 amino acids. Per germline, CDR1 MNHNS and CDR2 SASEGT. CDR3 amino acids: CASLVEGAAAEAFF.

The chain carries TRBV10-2 and TRBJ2-5; TCRdb indicates TRBD2, and absent DNA this call remains unverified. Germline V gene lookup returns CDR1 WSHSY and CDR2 SAAADI. The CDR3 consists of 16 residues. The CDR3 loop is CASSDRWTSGKETQYF.

The chain is built from TRBV7-8 and TRBJ2-5; TCRdb selects TRBD1, and the lack of DNA leaves this call unchecked. This CDR3 is built from 15 residues. Germline V gene data show CDR1 as SGHVS and CDR2 as FQNEAQ. This CDR3 reads CASSLVRTGQETQYF.

This chain links TRBV5-6 with TRBJ2-5; TCRdb proposes TRBD2, but this gene call is untestable without DNA. The CDR3 is 15 amino acids. CDR1 is SGHDT, CDR2 YYEEEE, per germline. CDR3 loop: CASSLTPAIQETQYF.

This chain joins TRBV6-2 or TRBV6-3 and TRBJ2-5. Per the germline V gene, CDR1 is MNHEY and CDR2 is SVGEGT. The CDR3 is 16 amino acids. The CDR3: CASSNILVRTQETQYF.

This chain uses TRBV11-1 with TRBJ2-7; TCRdb indicates TRBD2, and absent DNA this call remains unverified. The germline CDR1 and CDR2 sequences are SGHAT and FQDESV (reference sequence). This CDR3 comprises 16 residues. The chain's CDR3 is CASSLGLAGVWYEQYF.